Each of the 10 T cell receptor beta chains below was sequenced from the same sample in a study of early T cells in non-severe SARS-CoV-2 infection. TCRdb reprocessed the 5' RACE reads with MiXCR, giving one entry per CDR3 protein. The data contain roughly 40,000 distinct CDR3 sequences, under 4.5% of them seen just once; the ten biggest clones take up roughly 3%. The sample was whole blood. The receptors were sampled from an adult who was a healthcare worker with PCR-confirmed SARS-CoV-2 infection or an uninfected control (not recorded which).

V and J are TRBV18 and TRBJ2-3, with no clear D. V was trimmed by 2 bases and J by 0 bases, leaving 6 bases between them. Germline CDR1 and CDR2: KGHSH and LQKENI. CDR3 length: 14 residues. CDR3 loop: CASSPFDSTDTQYF. The CDR3, as DNA: TGTGCCAGCTCACCATTCGACAGCACAGATACGCAGTATTTT. Complete variable domain (other parts from reference TRBV18 and TRBJ2-3): NAGVMQNPRHLVRRRGQEARLRCSPMKGHSHVYWYRQLPEEGLKFMVYLQKENIIDESGMPKERFSAEFPKEGPSILRIQQVVRGDSAAYFCASSPFDSTDTQYFGPGTRLTVL.

The CDR3 sequence is CAWSVKYGNTEAFF. The DNA of the CDR3 is TGTGCCTGGAGTGTGAAGTACGGGAACACTGAAGCTTTCTTT. The chain carries TRBV30 and TRBJ1-1, with D hard to call. V gave up 0 bases and J gave up 1 base, with 9 bases separating them. The length of the CDR3 is 14 residues. Germline assignment: CDR1 GTSNPN and CDR2 SVGIG (reference sequence).

The rearrangement uses TRBV7-2 and TRBJ2-3; 11 bases fit TRBD2. CDR1 is SGHTA and CDR2 is FQGNSA in the germline V gene. V gave up 5 bases and J gave up 1 base; unmatched junction bases: 5. CDR3 length: 16 amino acids. The CDR3 region has the DNA TGTGCCAGCAGCACTTCTAGCGGGGGGCGCACAGATACGCAGTATTTT. Its translation: CASSTSSGGRTDTQYF.

This clonotype was seen ten or more times. V usage is TRBV18 and J usage is TRBJ1-1; D possibly corresponds to TRBD1 (5 bases). The CDR3 extends over 15 amino acids. The V gene lost 2 bases and the J gene lost 3 bases, with 13 bases spanning the gap. The germline gives CDR1 KGHSH, CDR2 LQKENI. This chain's CDR3 is CASSPMEGTHTEAFF. In DNA, the CDR3 is TGTGCCAGCTCACCAATGGAGGGGACCCACACTGAAGCTTTCTTT.

This clonotype has at least ten counts. V is TRBV5-1 and J is TRBJ1-1; possible D gene TRBD1, 5 bases. Trimming took 5 bases from V and 6 from J, leaving 23 bases between them. Per the germline V gene, CDR1 is SGHRS and CDR2 is YFSETQ. The CDR3 is 16 amino acids. The CDR3 loop is CASSPFGGFALAEAFF. In DNA, the CDR3 is TGCGCCAGCAGTCCCTTCGGGGGGTTCGCATTGGCTGAAGCTTTCTTT.

This clonotype was counted ten times or more. J is TRBJ1-1 and V is TRBV2; TRBD1 is a possible D gene (5 bases). Trimming stripped 10 bases from V and 7 bases from J, with 28 bases between. The CDR3 spans 16 residues. Looked up from germline, CDR1 is SNHLY and CDR2 is FYNNEI. The CDR3 region has the DNA TGTGCCATCCCCGAGGTCACAGGAGGAATAAGGGGTGAAGCTTTCTTT. It encodes CAIPEVTGGIRGEAFF.

This clonotype was detected many times. J is TRBJ2-7 and V is TRBV11-2; the D is unclear. Germline CDR1 and CDR2: SGHAT and FQNNGV. V lost 6 bases, J lost 6 bases, and 9 bases lay in between. This CDR3 contains 11 residues. The CDR3 protein is CASSTPLEQYF. In DNA form, the CDR3 reads TGTGCCAGCAGTACTCCCCTCGAGCAGTACTTC.

This clonotype was seen repeatedly, ten times or more. This chain links TRBV7-8 with TRBJ2-3; no definite D call. V gave up 1 base and J gave up 5 bases, with 7 bases separating them. Germline assignment: CDR1 SGHVS and CDR2 FQNEAQ. This CDR3 comprises 13 residues. The CDR3 bases are TGTGCCAGCAGCTTAGAGGTACTAGATACGCAGTATTTT. Translating it yields CASSLEVLDTQYF.

In its sample, this clonotype was seen a few times. The chain couples TRBV29-1 to TRBJ2-7; D gene ambiguous. Per the germline V gene, CDR1 is SQVTM and CDR2 is ANQGSEA. The CDR3 length is 12 residues. Deletions cut 3 bases from V and 1 base from J, with 7 bases between. This CDR3 reads CSVDLGSYEQYF. As DNA, the CDR3 is TGCAGCGTTGATTTGGGGTCCTACGAGCAGTACTTC.

About this clonotype itself: A much larger clone sits a single nucleotide away, making a read error possible. It is likely a read error, because the conserved phenylalanine at the end of the CDR3 is missing. The gene calls are TRBV5-4 and TRBJ1-3; no clear D. Germline CDR1 reads SGHNT; CDR2 reads YYREEE (reference sequence). The CDR3 has 13 residues. The V gene lost 3 bases and the J gene lost 4 bases, with 8 bases spanning the gap. The CDR3 region is CASSWQAGNTIYL. DNA of the CDR3: TGTGCCAGCAGCTGGCAGGCAGGAAACACCATATATTTA.